The 27 T cell receptor beta chains given below trace back to one sample, sequenced in a study of blood T cell repertoires in COVID-19. The data were produced by immunoSEQ multiplex PCR, yet TCRdb's version contains in-frame clones alone and is incomplete. The table lists tens of thousands of clones, about 90% of them singletons. The sequencing sample was made of peripheral blood. All receptors derive from a human donor with acute or convalescent COVID-19. The donor label of this sample is uncertain.

The chain joins TRBV10-2 to TRBJ1-1, with 9 bases lining up with TRBD1. J was trimmed by 1 base and V by 3 bases; bases with no gene match: 9. In germline, CDR1 is WSHSY, CDR2 SAAADI. The CDR3 runs to 17 residues. In DNA, the CDR3 is TGCGCCAGCAGTGACTACGGGACAGGGTTTTCGAACACTGAAGCTTTCTTT. Its translation is CASSDYGTGFSNTEAFF.

V is TRBV5-1 and J is TRBJ2-2, with 7 bases identical to TRBD1. The CDR3 consists of 15 residues. The V segment lost 4 bases and the J segment 3 bases; nucleotides outside the gene matches: 6. Per the germline V gene, CDR1 is SGHRS and CDR2 is YFSETQ. The CDR3 loop is CASSLQGRDTGELFF. In DNA form, the CDR3 reads TGCGCCAGCAGCCTACAGGGGCGGGACACCGGGGAGCTGTTTTTT.

V usage is TRBV5-4 and J usage is TRBJ1-1; D possibly corresponds to TRBD1 (5 bases). Trimming pared 0 bases from V and 0 bases from J, leaving 9 bases between. Per the germline V gene, CDR1 is SGHNT and CDR2 is YYREEE (reference sequence). CDR3 length: 15 residues. The chain's CDR3 is CASSLGGGMNTEAFF. The CDR3 DNA reads TGTGCCAGCAGCTTGGGGGGGGGTATGAACACTGAAGCTTTCTTT.

The chain combines TRBV7-3 with TRBJ2-5; 9 nucleotides align to TRBD1. The CDR3 contains 16 residues. Germline V lookup: CDR1 SGHTA, CDR2 FQGTGA. V trimming: 2 bases; J trimming: 5 bases; junction bases outside the gene matches: 9. DNA of the CDR3: TGTGCCAGCAGCTTATGGTCCGGGACAGGGCGCGAGACCCAGTACTTC. Residues: CASSLWSGTGRETQYF.

The genes are TRBV5-4 and TRBJ2-5, with 14 bases aligning to TRBD2. Germline V gives CDR1 SGHNT, CDR2 YYREEE (reference sequence). The V and J ends lost 1 base and 6 bases, in that order; junction bases with no gene match: 5. The CDR3 consists of 16 residues. CDR3 coding DNA: TGTGCCAGCAGCTTGACCAGACTAGCGGGGGGGCAGACCCAGTACTTC. This sequence encodes CASSLTRLAGGQTQYF.

V gene TRBV4-2 combines with J gene TRBJ2-1; tentatively, D is TRBD1 (5 bases). The CDR3 runs 16 residues. Trimming removed 0 bases from V and 4 bases from J, with 13 bases in between. Germline assignment: CDR1 LGHNA and CDR2 YNFKEQ. The CDR3 nucleotides are TGTGCCAGCAGCCAAGAATATGGGGCGGCATACAATGAGCAGTTCTTC. Encoded protein: CASSQEYGAAYNEQFF.

The chain uses TRBV27 and TRBJ2-7; 8 bases align to TRBD1. Per germline, CDR1 MNHEY and CDR2 SMNVEV (reference sequence). V lost 5 bases and J lost 6; bases outside the gene matches: 12. This CDR3 has 15 amino acids. The DNA for the CDR3 is TGTGCCAGCAGTCAAACGAGGACAGGGCTGGGCGAGCAGTACTTC. Its translation: CASSQTRTGLGEQYF.

The chain recombines TRBV10-3 with TRBJ2-2, with D perhaps TRBD1 (5 bases). This CDR3 has 16 residues. Trimming cost V 5 bases and J 0 bases, with 13 bases left between them. Germline lookup yields CDR1 ENHRY and CDR2 SYGVKD. CDR3 loop: CAISFDRSANTGELFF. CDR3 bases: TGTGCCATCAGTTTCGACAGATCCGCGAACACCGGGGAGCTGTTTTTT.

About this clone itself: A far bigger clonotype differs at one base, so this is likely a read error. The V call is TRBV5-6, the J call TRBJ2-1, with 9 positions matching TRBD1. Germline V gene sequence: CDR1 SGHDT, CDR2 YYEEEE. The CDR3 sequence is 15 residues long. V dropped 5 bases and J dropped 5; count of bases not matched to a gene: 8. The CDR3 nucleotides read TGTGCCAGCAGTCCCCCGGGACAGGGCGACAATGAGCAGTTCTTC. This translates into CASSPPGQGDNEQFF. Complete variable domain (other parts from reference TRBV5-6 and TRBJ2-1): DAGVTQSPTHLIKTRGQQVTLRCSPKSGHDTVSWYQQALGQGPQFIFQYYEEEERQRGNFPDRFSGHQFPNYSSELNVNALLLGDSALYLCASSPPGQGDNEQFFGPGTRLTVL.

This clone has a single count. The gene calls are TRBV4-1 and TRBJ2-2; D possibly corresponds to TRBD1 (5 bases). CDR3 length: 13 residues. V dropped 3 bases and J dropped 6 bases, with 8 bases sitting between them. In germline, CDR1 is MGHRA, CDR2 YSYEKL. This CDR3 is CASSHLGAGELFF. In DNA form, the CDR3 reads TGCGCCAGCAGCCATCTAGGGGCCGGGGAGCTGTTTTTT.

The chain joins TRBV5-4 to TRBJ1-6; D is ambiguous. CDR3 size: 12 residues. Germline-derived CDR1 and CDR2 are SGHNT and YYREEE (reference sequence). V was cut by 4 bases and J by 8 bases, with 7 bases left in between. The CDR3 region has the DNA TGTGCCAGCAGCAGGGAGGATTCACCCCTCCACTTT. Translated: CASSREDSPLHF.

As regards this clone: The sample has other DNA sequences that encode this CDR3 too. The V and J genes are TRBV5-1 and TRBJ1-5; no clear D gene. The germline V gene has CDR1 SGHRS and CDR2 YFSETQ. The ends were cut back, 3 bases at V and 1 base at J, with 11 bases in the middle. The CDR3 has 15 amino acids. In nucleotides, the CDR3 is TGCGCCAGCAGCTCAACGGGAGGGAGCAATCAGCCCCAGCATTTT. The encoded protein is CASSSTGGSNQPQHF.

The chain recombines TRBV7-9 with TRBJ2-3; a weak D match, TRBD2 (5 bases). Trimming took off 3 bases at V and 6 bases at J, with 19 bases between the two ends. Germline V gene data show CDR1 as SEHNR and CDR2 as FQNEAQ (reference sequence). The CDR3 has 16 amino acids. The CDR3 is CASSFGGGLPFDTQYF. The CDR3, as DNA: TGTGCCAGCAGCTTCGGAGGAGGTCTCCCTTTCGATACGCAGTATTTT.

The chain recombines TRBV6-5 with TRBJ2-2; TRBD2 matches at 8 bases. After removal of 7 bases from V and 8 bases from J, the junction contained 3 bases not matched to a gene. Germline V gene data show CDR1 as MNHEY and CDR2 as SVGAGI. The CDR3 spans 12 residues. CDR3 residues: CASKPSGGELFF. The CDR3 nucleotides read TGTGCCAGCAAACCTAGCGGGGGGGAGCTGTTTTTT.

The chain uses TRBV20-1 and TRBJ1-6; 7 bases fit TRBD1. The length of the CDR3 is 16 residues. Per germline, CDR1 DFQATT and CDR2 SNEGSKA (reference sequence). Unmatched junction bases numbered 9, after V lost 3 bases and J lost 4 bases. The CDR3 loop reads CSASPPGTEYNSPLHF. The CDR3 DNA reads TGCAGTGCTAGTCCCCCGGGGACAGAGTATAATTCACCCCTCCACTTT.

The chain employs TRBV6-2 or TRBV6-3 and TRBJ1-2, with TRBD1 identical over 9 bases. The CDR3 is 18 residues long. Germline CDR1 is MNHEY and CDR2 is SVGEGT. The junction had 14 bases not matched to a gene; V was cut back by 2 bases and J by 4 bases. CDR3 amino acids: CASSYQNPTGTGFYGYTF. CDR3 nucleotide sequence: TGTGCCAGCAGTTACCAAAATCCCACCGGGACAGGGTTCTATGGCTACACCTTC.

The genes are TRBV13 and TRBJ1-1; the match to TRBD1 covers 8 bases. Germline lookup yields CDR1 PRHDT and CDR2 FYEKMQ (reference sequence). V was clipped by 4 bases and J by 6 bases; unmatched bases: 10. The CDR3 covers 15 residues. The CDR3: CASSSLDRGRPEAFF. The CDR3 nucleotides are TGTGCCAGCAGCTCCCTTGACAGGGGAAGGCCTGAAGCTTTCTTT.

This chain connects TRBV5-1 to TRBJ1-5; 9 nucleotides agree with TRBD1. Losses at the gene ends were 4 bases for V and 0 bases for J; bases not matched to a gene: 14. CDR1 is SGHRS, CDR2 YFSETQ, per germline. The CDR3 contains 19 residues. CDR3 DNA sequence: TGCGCCAGCAGCCCTCGGGGGGACAGGGCATCCTATAGCAATCAGCCCCAGCATTTT. It codes for CASSPRGDRASYSNQPQHF.

The chain has TRBV30 and TRBJ2-2; possibly TRBD2 for D (6 bases). The CDR3 spans 15 residues. V lost 4 bases to trimming and J lost 6 bases, with 18 bases between them. Germline V gene lookup returns CDR1 GTSNPN and CDR2 SVGIG (reference sequence). The CDR3 coding sequence is TGTGCCTGGAAGGCTAGCGACCGACTTTCCGGGGAGCTGTTTTTT. Its translation is CAWKASDRLSGELFF.

The CDR3 is CASGTSGGLLYNEQFF. In DNA, the CDR3 is TGTGCCAGTGGGACTAGCGGGGGTTTACTATACAATGAGCAGTTCTTC. The rearrangement uses TRBV28 and TRBJ2-1, with 14 bases matching TRBD2. CDR1 and CDR2 from the germline V gene are MDHEN and SYDVKM. CDR3 length: 16 amino acids. V lost 9 bases to trimming and J lost 4 bases; unmatched junction nucleotides: 8.

The chain uses TRBV3-1 (or the pseudogene TRBV3-2) and TRBJ1-1; D is possibly TRBD1 (5 bases). Germline V CDR1 and CDR2: LGHDT, YNNKEL (reference sequence). V was clipped by 0 bases and J by 0 bases, with 11 bases between them. The CDR3 has 16 residues. The CDR3 sequence: CASSQDRQDMNTEAFF. The CDR3 nucleotides are TGTGCCAGCAGCCAAGACCGGCAGGACATGAACACTGAAGCTTTCTTT.

This clone was counted once. CDR3 sequence reads: CASSYSSGVLSRGYTF. The CDR3 DNA sequence: TGTGCCAGCAGCTACTCGTCGGGTGTCCTAAGTAGAGGCTACACCTTC. The chain carries TRBV5-8 and TRBJ1-2; D unclear. There are 16 residues in the CDR3. Trimming removed 3 bases at V and 8 bases at J, with 23 bases between. Germline CDR1 reads SGHTS; CDR2 reads YDEGEE.

The chain has TRBV11-3 and TRBJ1-6; 7 bases agree with TRBD1. Germline CDR1 reads SGHNT; CDR2 reads YENEEA. V dropped 5 bases and J dropped 7; count of bases not matched to a gene: 8. This CDR3 is 15 amino acids long. The CDR3 DNA sequence: TGTGCCAGCAGCCGCCGGGGACAGAGAAATTCACCCCTCCACTTT. This gives the protein CASSRRGQRNSPLHF.

V is TRBV6-1 and J is TRBJ1-2; tentatively, D is TRBD1 (5 bases). The CDR3 has 15 amino acids. The germline V gene has CDR1 MNHNS and CDR2 SASEGT. Trimming pared 1 base from V and 4 bases from J, leaving 13 bases between. CDR3 sequence reads: CASSEGGVFVYGYTF. CDR3 nucleotides: TGTGCCAGCAGTGAAGGGGGGGTTTTTGTCTATGGCTACACCTTC.

The sample holds a few counts of this clone. This chain uses TRBV27 with TRBJ1-1; D gene uncertain. Germline-derived CDR1 and CDR2 are MNHEY and SMNVEV (reference sequence). The CDR3 is made up of 14 amino acids. Trimming took off 2 bases at V and 1 base at J, with 8 bases between the two ends. The CDR3 here is CASSLTPGNTEAFF. In nucleotides, the CDR3 is TGTGCCAGCAGTTTAACCCCAGGGAACACTGAAGCTTTCTTT.

The chain joins TRBV7-9 to TRBJ2-5; D uncertain. The V and J ends lost 5 bases and 1 base respectively, with 11 bases between them. Germline CDR1 reads SEHNR; CDR2 reads FQNEAQ (reference sequence). CDR3 length equals 14 residues. Here the CDR3 DNA reads TGTGCCAGCAGCCGAGTCACGGGCCAAGAGACCCAGTACTTC. It specifies CASSRVTGQETQYF.

This chain joins TRBV7-3 and TRBJ2-1, with D unresolved. Germline CDR1 and CDR2: SGHTA and FQGTGA. The CDR3 extends over 15 amino acids. The ends were cut back, 2 bases at V and 0 bases at J, with 8 bases in the middle. DNA of the CDR3: TGTGCCAGCAGCTTAGGTCCTAGCTCCTACAATGAGCAGTTCTTC. Its protein is CASSLGPSSYNEQFF.